The 9 T cell receptor beta chains in this list originate from one sample, sequenced in a study of T cell responses to AZD1222 COVID-19 vaccine. Assay used: immunoSEQ multiplex PCR; TCRdb lists only in-frame clones, some missing. The data show approximately 26,000 clones, around 90% seen once. The starting material was peripheral blood, obtained on day 0 of AZD1222 vaccination. The source is an adult in good health.

The chain has TRBV4-3 and TRBJ1-2, with 9 bases aligning to TRBD1. V shed 0 bases, J shed 5 bases, and the junction held 4 bases outside the gene matches. The CDR3 is 15 residues long. Looked up from germline, CDR1 is LGHNA and CDR2 is YSLEER. CDR3 sequence: CASSQDRGQGYGYTF. The CDR3 bases are TGCGCCAGCAGCCAAGACCGTGGACAGGGGTATGGCTACACCTTC.

The J gene is TRBJ2-7, the V gene TRBV9; possibly TRBD1 or TRBD2 for D (6 bases each). The germline gives CDR1 SGDLS, CDR2 YYNGEE. Trimming removed 4 bases at V and 0 bases at J, with 14 bases between. The CDR3 consists of 15 residues. The CDR3 region is CASSPGGTSSYEQYF. Written as DNA, the CDR3 is TGTGCCAGCAGCCCAGGAGGGACAAGCTCCTACGAGCAGTACTTC.

The chain employs TRBV6-5 and TRBJ2-5, with 9 bases that match TRBD1. Germline trimming cut 6 bases from V and 0 bases from J; bases unmatched to any gene: 2. CDR3 length equals 14 residues. From germline, CDR1 is MNHEY and CDR2 SVGAGI. CDR3 coding DNA: TGTGCCAGCAGGACAGGGGGGAACCAAGAGACCCAGTACTTC. It codes for CASRTGGNQETQYF.

This clone was found a few times. The chain employs TRBV30 and TRBJ2-3; D is perhaps TRBD1 or TRBD2 (5 bases each). Germline V gene data show CDR1 as GTSNPN and CDR2 as SVGIG (reference sequence). Trimming cost V 2 bases and J 3 bases, with 15 bases left between them. The CDR3 has 15 residues. CDR3 amino acids: CAWSPGTGGTDTQYF. The CDR3 DNA reads as TGTGCCTGGAGTCCCGGGACGGGTGGGACAGATACGCAGTATTTT.

The chain employs TRBV5-6 and TRBJ2-6; the D is unclear. The germline CDR1 and CDR2 sequences are SGHDT and YYEEEE. This CDR3 region has 17 residues. V was pared by 1 base and J by 2 bases, with 13 bases between. In DNA, the CDR3 is TGTGCCAGCAGCTTGATCAAGTCTAAGGCTGGGGCCAACGTCCTGACTTTC. Translation: CASSLIKSKAGANVLTF.

The rearrangement joins TRBV28 to TRBJ2-1; the match to TRBD2 covers 7 bases. Losses at the gene ends were 2 bases for V and 15 bases for J; bases not matched to a gene: 4. CDR3 length: 11 amino acids. Per germline, CDR1 MDHEN and CDR2 SYDVKM. CDR3 in amino acids: CASSLIGRTFF. The CDR3 DNA is TGTGCCAGCAGTTTAATCGGGAGGACGTTCTTC.

The chain combines TRBV19 with TRBJ2-1; perhaps TRBD2 as D (6 bases). The germline CDR1 and CDR2 sequences are LNHDA and SQIVND (reference sequence). Trimming shortened V by 3 bases and J by 8 bases, and 17 bases separated the two germline ends. The CDR3 has 15 residues. Here the CDR3 DNA reads TGTGCCAGTAGTATCGGAGGGAGTGGATATTATGAGCAGTTCTTC. Protein product: CASSIGGSGYYEQFF.

V and J are TRBV5-1 and TRBJ2-7; 14 bases are a match to TRBD2. Trimming at V came to 2 bases and at J to 0 bases, leaving 10 bases not matched to a gene. Per germline, CDR1 SGHRS and CDR2 YFSETQ. The CDR3 runs to 19 residues. In DNA form, the CDR3 reads TGCGCCAGCAGCTTATGGGGATCGGGACTAGCGGGAGTCTCCTACGAGCAGTACTTC. The encoded protein is CASSLWGSGLAGVSYEQYF.

The chain recombines TRBV24-1 with TRBJ2-1; TRBD2 agrees at 10 bases. The V segment lost 1 base and the J segment 4 bases; nucleotides outside the gene matches: 3. There are 16 residues in the CDR3. Germline CDR1 reads KGHDR; CDR2 reads SFDVKD. The CDR3 spells CATSDFRTSGYNEQFF. CDR3 in DNA: TGTGCCACCAGTGATTTCCGGACTAGCGGATACAATGAGCAGTTCTTC.